The T cell receptor beta chain described here comes from a study of T cells in Graves' hyperthyroidism and ophthalmopathy. Study-level results: In simple terms, a model built on 13 V-J features told ophthalmopathy apart from stable hyperthyroidism.

RNA transcripts gave rise to amplified TCR beta CDR3 regions. Primed by the HTBI set, a first-round RT-PCR was run on the TCR CDR3. TCRdb redid the calling of the multiplex PCR reads with MiXCR, one entry per CDR3 protein. The table lists hundreds of thousands of distinct CDR3 sequences, around 22% of them singletons. The CDR3 has 16 residues. Germline loops: CDR1 MDHEN, CDR2 SYDVKM. Unmatched junction bases numbered 9, after V lost 6 bases and J lost 4 bases. For this clonotype: Its antigen remains unidentified.

Ophthalmopathy in the patients scored at least 3 on Clinical Activity Score and at least 4 on NOSPECS grade, lasting under 3 months. Sample: blood. This TCR came from a woman aged 30 to 39 with Graves' ophthalmopathy. The chain employs TRBV28 and TRBJ2-5, with TRBD2 matching 12 bases. The CDR3 is CASRSLAGGPAETQYF. The CDR3, as DNA: TGTGCCAGCAGGTCACTAGCGGGGGGCCCGGCAGAGACCCAGTACTTC. Full variable domain (rest looked up from reference TRBV28 and TRBJ2-5): DVKVTQSSRYLVKRTGEKVFLECVQDMDHENMFWYRQDPGLGLRLIYFSYDVKMKEKGDIPEGYSVSREKKERFSLILESASTNQTSMYLCASRSLAGGPAETQYFGPGTRLLVL.